These 25 T cell receptor beta chains were sequenced from one sample in a study of T cells after yellow fever vaccination (dated by TCRdb to about 2019). Library preparation was by 5' RACE. For sequencing, an Illumina NovaSeq 6000 was employed. The public reads were quality trimmed at Q25 with fastp and then assembled into clones with MiXCR by TCRdb, keeping productive beta chains. Rows are combined by CDR3 protein, so each entry shows the most common genes and DNA. For this sample the table gives under 200,000 distinct CDR3 sequences, of which about 11% were detected only once. The biggest ten clones account for approximately 34% of the sample. Sample treatment or condition, as interpreted from the label and publication: live attenuated yellow fever vaccine strain. Sequenced material: CD8+ T cells sorted from PBMCs, taken 15 days after the yellow fever booster vaccination. The receptor set was obtained from a man in his late teens or twenties who received the YFV17D yellow fever vaccine.

This clonotype has only a few counts. This sequence joins TRBV7-9 and TRBJ2-7; D unresolved. CDR3 length: 13 amino acids. Looked up from germline, CDR1 is SEHNR and CDR2 is FQNEAQ (reference sequence). V was clipped by 5 bases and J by 5 bases, with 13 bases between them. CDR3: CASSPLSRNEQYV. The CDR3 DNA reads as TGTGCCAGCAGCCCGCTTAGCAGAAACGAGCAGTACGTC.

This clonotype has a count of ten or more. The CDR3 bases are TGTGCCAGCAGCCGAGAGTTCACTAGCACAGATACGCAGTATTTT. Translation: CASSREFTSTDTQYF. The rearrangement uses TRBV7-6 and TRBJ2-3; no firm D call. Germline V gene sequence: CDR1 SGHVS, CDR2 FNYEAQ. The CDR3 is made up of 15 amino acids. V was trimmed by 5 bases and J by 0 bases, leaving 12 bases between them. Filled out from reference TRBV7-6 and TRBJ2-3, the complete variable domain reads GAGVSQSPRYKVTKRGQDVALRCDPISGHVSLYWYRQALGQGPEFLTYFNYEAQQDKSGLPNDRFSAERPEGSISTLTIQRTEQRDSAMYRCASSREFTSTDTQYFGPGTRLTVL.

This chain connects TRBV7-2 to TRBJ1-1; 10 nucleotides align to TRBD1. Germline V gene data show CDR1 as SGHTA and CDR2 as FQGNSA. The CDR3 covers 13 residues. V gave up 5 bases and J gave up 10 bases; unmatched junction bases: 7. The CDR3 here is CASSPGTGVRAFF. The CDR3 DNA reads as TGTGCCAGCAGCCCGGGGACAGGGGTTCGAGCTTTCTTT.

This clonotype was detected only a few times. V gene TRBV10-3 combines with J gene TRBJ1-1; D is perhaps TRBD1 (6 bases). The germline V gene has CDR1 ENHRY and CDR2 SYGVKD. The germline V and J ends were trimmed by 0 bases and 10 bases, with 15 bases remaining between them. The CDR3 extends over 14 amino acids. The CDR3 bases are TGTGCCATCAGTGAGTCCGGGGGGGCACTAGGAGCTTTCTTT. Encoded protein: CAISESGGALGAFF.

The V and J genes are TRBV6-2 or TRBV6-3 and TRBJ2-5, with 9 bases fitting TRBD2. This CDR3 contains 14 residues. Germline loops: CDR1 MNHEY, CDR2 SVGEGT. V shed 4 bases and J 9 bases; nucleotides not matched to a gene: 9. Here the CDR3 DNA reads TGTGCCAGCAGTTGGGGCGGGGGGGCTTCAGCCCAGTACTTC. This gives the protein CASSWGGGASAQYF.

This clonotype was recorded at least ten times. This CDR3 is CAISKQGPPEQYV. CDR3 sequence (DNA): TGTGCCATCAGTAAACAGGGACCCCCCGAGCAGTACGTC. The chain employs TRBV10-3 and TRBJ2-7, with a weak D call TRBD1 (6 bases). V was clipped by 5 bases and J by 6 bases, with 14 bases between them. CDR1 and CDR2 from the germline V gene are ENHRY and SYGVKD. There are 13 residues in the CDR3.

J is TRBJ1-6 and V is TRBV12-5, with 9 nucleotides matching TRBD1. Germline values: CDR1 LGHNT, CDR2 FRNRAP. J gave up 7 bases and V 1 base, and 14 bases lay outside the gene matches. The CDR3 runs 19 residues. The CDR3 protein is CASGLGDRAMLVGNSPLHF. DNA of the CDR3: TGTGCTAGTGGTTTGGGGGACAGGGCTATGCTAGTTGGGAATTCACCCCTCCACTTT.

This clonotype turned up a few times. This rearrangement joins TRBV29-1 to TRBJ2-3; D remains unclear. This CDR3 comprises 13 residues. V was shortened by 5 bases and J by 2 bases, with 11 bases between the two germline ends. CDR1 SQVTM and CDR2 ANQGSEA come from the germline V gene. The CDR3 reads CSVLFGHTDTQYF. The CDR3 nucleotides read TGCAGCGTTCTTTTCGGCCACACAGATACGCAGTATTTT.

This sequence joins TRBV20-1 and TRBJ2-5; TRBD1 matches 7 bases. This CDR3 has 16 residues. V shed 7 bases and J 2 bases; nucleotides not matched to a gene: 16. Germline V gene lookup returns CDR1 DFQATT and CDR2 SNEGSKA (reference sequence). The CDR3 nucleotides read TGCAGTGGCAGTCAACCGGGACAGATGCTTCAAGAGACCCAGTACTTC. Translated, it gives CSGSQPGQMLQETQYF.

The chain joins TRBV6-5 to TRBJ2-7; possibly TRBD2 for D (5 bases). Germline assignment: CDR1 MNHEY and CDR2 SVGAGI. Trimming pared 5 bases from V and 7 bases from J, leaving 15 bases between. The CDR3 is 13 residues long. The CDR3 reads CASSPGPGWEQYV. In DNA form, the CDR3 reads TGTGCCAGCAGTCCAGGCCCGGGATGGGAGCAGTACGTC.

This chain joins TRBV9 and TRBJ2-1, with TRBD1 as a possible D gene (8 bases). Germline V lookup: CDR1 SGDLS, CDR2 YYNGEE. The CDR3 loop spans 16 amino acids. The V end was cut by 4 bases, the J end by 4 bases, with 18 bases between. Here the CDR3 DNA reads TGTGCCAGCAGCTCCACAGGGGGGGTGTCTTACAATGAGCAGTTCTTC. Encoded protein: CASSSTGGVSYNEQFF. Supplemented by reference TRBV9 and TRBJ2-1, the full variable domain reads DSGVTQTPKHLITATGQRVTLRCSPRSGDLSVYWYQQSLDQGLQFLIQYYNGEERAKGNILERFSAQQFPDLHSELNLSSLELGDSALYFCASSSTGGVSYNEQFFGPGTRLTVL.

This clonotype was seen more than once but under ten times. V is TRBV2 and J is TRBJ2-3; TRBD2 matches at 9 bases. The germline V gene has CDR1 SNHLY and CDR2 FYNNEI. The ends lost 4 bases at V and 0 bases at J; junction bases unmatched: 2. This CDR3 has 15 residues. DNA of the CDR3: TGTGCCAGCAGTGGTAGCGGGGGTAGCACAGATACGCAGTATTTT. Residues: CASSGSGGSTDTQYF.

This chain uses TRBV7-6 with TRBJ2-2; weak D call: TRBD2 (6 bases). Trimming pared 1 base from V and 9 bases from J, leaving 18 bases between. From germline, CDR1 is SGHVS and CDR2 FNYEAQ. The CDR3 spans 16 residues. The CDR3 nucleotides read TGTGCCAGCAGCTTAGAAGGGACTCCTCTACCCCGGGAGCTGTTTTTT. Encoded protein: CASSLEGTPLPRELFF.

The chain uses TRBV2 and TRBJ2-5; 12 bases are a match to TRBD2. V was pared by 6 bases and J by 3 bases, with 5 bases of the junction left unmatched. The CDR3 covers 15 residues. The V gene's germline CDR1 is SNHLY and CDR2 FYNNEI. DNA for the CDR3: TGTGCCAGCAGGAGGACTAGCGGGACGAAAGAGACCCAGTACTTC. Translating gives CASRRTSGTKETQYF. Supplemented by reference TRBV2 and TRBJ2-5, the full variable domain reads EPEVTQTPSHQVTQMGQEVILRCVPISNHLYFYWYRQILGQKVEFLVSFYNNEISEKSEIFDDQFSVERPDGSNFTLKIRSTKLEDSAMYFCASRRTSGTKETQYFGPGTRLLVL.

V and J are TRBV5-1 and TRBJ1-2; 7 bases line up with TRBD1. The CDR3 is 14 amino acids. Germline V gene data show CDR1 as SGHRS and CDR2 as YFSETQ. The junction had 11 bases not matched to a gene; V was cut back by 4 bases and J by 8 bases. The CDR3 protein is CASSGRTGSQGYTF. The CDR3 bases are TGCGCCAGCAGCGGGAGGACAGGCTCGCAGGGCTACACCTTC.

In this sample, this clonotype turned up a few times. The V and J genes are TRBV2 and TRBJ2-5, with D tentatively TRBD1 (7 bases). The V gene's germline CDR1 is SNHLY and CDR2 FYNNEI. V was shortened by 7 bases and J by 5 bases, with 14 bases between the two germline ends. The CDR3 runs 13 residues. DNA for the CDR3: TGTGCCAGCACCCCAGGGGGGCTGGAGACCCAGTACTTC. Translation: CASTPGGLETQYF.

This clonotype was recorded a few times. The rearrangement joins TRBV13 to TRBJ2-5; TRBD2 matches 9 bases. Germline CDR1 and CDR2: PRHDT and FYEKMQ (reference sequence). Trimming removed 5 bases from V and 3 bases from J; junction bases left unmatched: 10. This CDR3 contains 16 residues. The chain's CDR3 is CASSPAGGGVEETQYF. The CDR3 nucleotides are TGTGCCAGCAGCCCAGCTGGCGGGGGGGTGGAAGAGACCCAGTACTTC.

This clonotype was recorded a few times. The DNA for the CDR3 is TGTGCCAGCAGTGACGCCGCCACCGGGGAGCTGTTTTTT. Translation: CASSDAATGELFF. V gene TRBV6-4 combines with J gene TRBJ2-2; D gene uncertain. The V end was cut by 2 bases, the J end by 4 bases, with 5 bases between. CDR3 length equals 13 residues. CDR1 and CDR2 (germline): MRHNA, SNTAGT.

This clonotype has ten or more counts. This rearrangement joins TRBV12-3 or TRBV12-4 to TRBJ2-1, with no clear D. CDR3 length: 13 amino acids. Trimming shortened V by 8 bases and J by 1 base, and 9 bases separated the two germline ends. Here the CDR3 reads CASCPGSYNEQFF. DNA of the CDR3: TGTGCCAGCTGCCCGGGTTCCTACAATGAGCAGTTCTTC.

This clonotype was seen a handful of times. The chain links TRBV25-1 to TRBJ2-1, with D unclear. This CDR3 has 14 amino acids. V lost 2 bases, J lost 0 bases, and 5 bases lay in between. The germline gives CDR1 MGHDK, CDR2 SYGVNS. The CDR3 region is CASSELDSYNEQFF. In nucleotides, the CDR3 is TGTGCCAGCAGTGAACTAGACTCCTACAATGAGCAGTTCTTC. Full variable domain (outside the CDR3, taken from reference TRBV25-1 and TRBJ2-1): EADIYQTPRYLVIGTGKKITLECSQTMGHDKMYWYQQDPGMELHLIHYSYGVNSTEKGDLSSESTVSRIRTEHFPLTLESARPSHTSQYLCASSELDSYNEQFFGPGTRLTVL.

The rearrangement joins TRBV5-1 to TRBJ1-5; D remains ambiguous. The V gene's germline CDR1 is SGHRS and CDR2 YFSETQ. V was shortened by 4 bases and J by 1 base, with 9 bases between the two germline ends. The CDR3 sequence is 14 residues long. The CDR3 nucleotides are TGCGCCAGCAGCCCGCCGGACAGCAATCAGCCCCAGCATTTT. Amino acids: CASSPPDSNQPQHF. The full variable domain, rest sourced from reference TRBV5-1 and TRBJ1-5, is KAGVTQTPRYLIKTRGQQVTLSCSPISGHRSVSWYQQTPGQGLQFLFEYFSETQRNKGNFPGRFSGRQFSNSRSEMNVSTLELGDSALYLCASSPPDSNQPQHFGDGTRLSIL.

The chain is built from TRBV6-2 or TRBV6-3 and TRBJ1-1; D gene unclear. V was cut by 6 bases and J by 7 bases, with 12 bases left in between. CDR1 and CDR2 from the germline V gene are MNHEY and SVGEGT. The CDR3 contains 12 residues. The CDR3 reads CASRTAPFEAFF. CDR3 bases: TGTGCCAGCAGAACGGCCCCGTTTGAAGCTTTCTTT.

This clonotype was picked up a small number of times. V and J are TRBV12-3 or TRBV12-4 and TRBJ2-5, with 8 nucleotides matching TRBD2. CDR3 length: 14 amino acids. Losses at the gene ends were 5 bases for V and 5 bases for J; bases not matched to a gene: 7. DNA of the CDR3: TGTGCCAGCAGTGTGACTAGCGTTCGGGAGACCCAGTACTTC. It yields the protein CASSVTSVRETQYF.

This clonotype was counted between two and nine times. The chain is built from TRBV9 and TRBJ2-1; the D gene is possibly TRBD2 (6 bases). The CDR3 is 15 amino acids. The germline V and J ends were trimmed by 0 bases and 6 bases, with 13 bases remaining between them. The germline V gene encodes CDR1 SGDLS and CDR2 YYNGEE. CDR3 sequence (DNA): TGTGCCAGCAGCGTAGGGGGCGGGGCCTCCAATGAGCAGTTCTTC. This encodes CASSVGGGASNEQFF.

This clonotype was seen a handful of times. This sequence joins TRBV4-2 and TRBJ2-5, with unresolved D. V was trimmed by 3 bases and J by 4 bases, leaving 15 bases between them. CDR1 LGHNA and CDR2 YNFKEQ come from the germline V gene. The CDR3 extends over 15 amino acids. The CDR3 loop is CASSQHLGVGETQYF. CDR3 nucleotides: TGTGCCAGCAGCCAGCACCTAGGTGTCGGAGAGACCCAGTACTTC.